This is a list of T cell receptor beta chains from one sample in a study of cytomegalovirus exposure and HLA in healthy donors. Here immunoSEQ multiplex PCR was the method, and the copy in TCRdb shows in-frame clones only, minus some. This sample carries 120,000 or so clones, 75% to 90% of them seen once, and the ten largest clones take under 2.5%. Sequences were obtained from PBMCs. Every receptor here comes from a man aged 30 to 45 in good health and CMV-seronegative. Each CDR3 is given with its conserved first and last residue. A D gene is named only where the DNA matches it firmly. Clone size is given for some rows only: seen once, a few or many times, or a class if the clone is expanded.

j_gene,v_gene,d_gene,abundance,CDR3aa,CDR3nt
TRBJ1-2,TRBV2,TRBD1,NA,CASSRTGTGEFGYTF,TGTGCCAGCAGTAGAACCGGGACAGGGGAGTTTGGCTACACCTTC
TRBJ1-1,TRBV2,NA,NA,CASTEHGDTEAFF,TGTGCCAGCACCGAACATGGAGACACTGAAGCTTTCTTT
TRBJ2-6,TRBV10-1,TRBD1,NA,CASSESRQGNPGANVLTF,TGCGCCAGCAGTGAGTCGCGACAGGGTAACCCTGGGGCCAACGTCCTGACTTTC
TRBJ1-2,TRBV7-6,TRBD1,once,CASSLDWTGGGGYTF,TGTGCCAGCAGCTTAGATTGGACAGGGGGCGGCGGCTACACCTTC
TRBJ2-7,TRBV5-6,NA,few,CASSSPDEQYF,TGTGCCAGCAGCTCCCCGGACGAGCAGTACTTC
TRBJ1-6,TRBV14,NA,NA,CASSRETYNSPLHF,TGTGCCAGCAGCCGGGAGACCTATAATTCACCCCTCCACTTT
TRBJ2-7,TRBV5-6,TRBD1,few,CASSGDREVYEQYF,TGTGCCAGCAGCGGGGACAGGGAGGTCTACGAGCAGTACTTC
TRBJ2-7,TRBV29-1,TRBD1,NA,CSVEGRGQGEQYF,TGCAGCGTTGAGGGCAGGGGGCAGGGCGAGCAGTACTTC
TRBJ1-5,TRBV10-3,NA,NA,CAISDGQSNQPQHF,TGTGCCATCAGTGACGGACAGAGCAATCAGCCCCAGCATTTT
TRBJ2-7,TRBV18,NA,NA,CASSPPSPYSYEQYF,TGTGCCAGCTCACCACCAAGTCCCTACTCCTACGAGCAGTACTTC
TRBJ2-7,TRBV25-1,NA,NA,CASSDISVRYEQYF,TGTGCCAGCAGTGATATATCTGTGCGGTACGAGCAGTACTTC
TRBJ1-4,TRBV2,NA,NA,CASSKGRAGNEKLFF,TGTGCCAGCAGTAAGGGACGGGCGGGAAATGAAAAACTGTTTTTT
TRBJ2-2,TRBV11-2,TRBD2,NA,CASSPTSRGLTGELFF,TGTGCCAGCAGCCCCACCTCGAGGGGACTAACCGGGGAGCTGTTTTTT
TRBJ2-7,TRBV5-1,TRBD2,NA,CASRATGGLGEQYF,TGCGCCAGCAGGGCAACGGGGGGGCTGGGCGAGCAGTACTTC
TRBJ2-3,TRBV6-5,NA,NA,CASSYRHTDTQYF,TGTGCCAGCAGTTATAGACACACAGATACGCAGTATTTT
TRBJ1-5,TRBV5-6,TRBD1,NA,CASSFTGTGVFTQPQHF,TGTGCCAGCAGCTTTACCGGGACAGGGGTCTTCACTCAGCCCCAGCATTTT
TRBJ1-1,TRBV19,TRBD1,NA,CASYSAGQGTEAFF,TGTGCCAGTTACTCAGCGGGACAGGGCACTGAAGCTTTCTTT
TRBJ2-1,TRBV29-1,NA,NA,CSVEGQRSSSSYNEQFF,TGCAGCGTTGAAGGACAAAGAAGTTCGAGCTCCTACAATGAGCAGTTCTTC
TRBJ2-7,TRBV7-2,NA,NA,CASSLFRGEAEQYF,TGTGCCAGCAGCCTTTTCCGGGGTGAAGCCGAGCAGTACTTC
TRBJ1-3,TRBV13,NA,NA,CASSLAVSGNTIYF,TGTGCCAGCAGCTTAGCTGTCTCTGGAAACACCATATATTTT
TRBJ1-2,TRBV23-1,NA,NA,CASSHAGKDGYTF,TGCGCCAGCAGTCACGCGGGGAAGGATGGCTACACCTTC
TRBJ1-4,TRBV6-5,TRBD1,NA,CASTPGQGNEKLFF,TGTGCCAGCACCCCGGGACAGGGGAATGAAAAACTGTTTTTT
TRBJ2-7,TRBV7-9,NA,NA,CASSLVEAGVGYEQYF,TGTGCCAGCAGCTTAGTTGAGGCAGGGGTTGGGTACGAGCAGTACTTC
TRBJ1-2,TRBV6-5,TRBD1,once,CASSYANRGPYGYTF,TGTGCCAGCAGTTACGCTAACAGGGGGCCCTATGGCTACACCTTC
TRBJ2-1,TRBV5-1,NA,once,CASSGLSASSYNEQFF,TGCGCCAGCAGCGGGCTTAGCGCGAGCTCCTACAATGAGCAGTTCTTC
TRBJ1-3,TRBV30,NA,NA,CAWDTLSGNTIYF,TGTGCCTGGGACACCCTCTCTGGAAACACCATATATTTT
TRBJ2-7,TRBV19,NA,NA,CASKYPGREEQYF,TGTGCCAGCAAGTACCCTGGTAGAGAAGAGCAGTACTTC
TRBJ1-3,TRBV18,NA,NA,CASSPYSGNTIYF,TGTGCCAGCTCACCCTACTCTGGAAACACCATATATTTT
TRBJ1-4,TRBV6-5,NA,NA,CATQGRGGEKLFF,TGTGCCACCCAGGGAAGAGGGGGTGAAAAACTGTTTTTT
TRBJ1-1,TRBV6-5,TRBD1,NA,CASRRQGAANTEAFF,TGTGCCAGCAGGAGACAGGGGGCGGCGAACACTGAAGCTTTCTTT
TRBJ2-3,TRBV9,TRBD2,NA,CASSPSGGGTDTQYF,TGTGCCAGCAGCCCAAGCGGGGGGGGCACAGATACGCAGTATTTT
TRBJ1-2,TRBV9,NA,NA,CASRGAGHSGYTF,TGTGCCAGCCGTGGGGCAGGGCACTCTGGCTACACCTTC
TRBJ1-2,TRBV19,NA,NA,CASSLARGGSYGYTF,TGTGCCAGTAGTTTGGCGCGGGGGGGAAGCTATGGCTACACCTTC
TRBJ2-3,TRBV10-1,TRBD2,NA,CASIHMGGGADTQYF,TGCGCCAGCATTCATATGGGCGGGGGGGCTGATACGCAGTATTTT
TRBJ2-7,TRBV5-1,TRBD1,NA,CASSLTYRGRYEQYF,TGCGCCAGCAGCCTTACGTACAGGGGGCGTTACGAGCAGTACTTC
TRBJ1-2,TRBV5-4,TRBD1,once,CASSRGQGSDGYTF,TGTGCCAGCAGCAGAGGACAGGGTAGCGATGGCTACACCTTC
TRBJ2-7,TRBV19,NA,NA,CASSIRWRGSSSYEQYF,TGTGCCAGTAGTATTAGATGGAGGGGATCTAGCTCCTACGAGCAGTACTTC
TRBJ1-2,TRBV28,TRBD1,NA,CASSPTGTGGYGYTF,TGTGCCAGCAGTCCTACCGGGACAGGGGGCTATGGCTACACCTTC
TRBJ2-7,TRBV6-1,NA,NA,CASAPGASHEQYF,TGTGCCAGCGCGCCAGGGGCTAGCCACGAGCAGTACTTC
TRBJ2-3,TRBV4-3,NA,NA,CASSQDVWGGKDTQYF,TGCGCCAGCAGCCAAGACGTCTGGGGGGGCAAAGATACGCAGTATTTT